This T cell receptor beta chain was sequenced in a study of blood T cell repertoires in COVID-19. Looking at the study overall: From the United States, Italy and Spain came samples of acute and convalescent COVID-19. The analysed material was cDNA or gDNA that came from T cells, B-cell-depleted T cells, or PBMCs.

Original processing methods: By means of reference gene primer amplification, nucleated cell counts were estimated. TCRdb keeps only in-frame clones here, not all; method: immunoSEQ multiplex PCR. From that table come the V and J calls and clone size; the DNA was used to work out D and trimming. Of over 250,000 clones detected, 65% to 90% appear once; the ten largest clones hold approximately 12%. Trimming stripped 4 bases from V and 4 bases from J, with 13 bases between. Germline CDR1 and CDR2: MNHNY and SVGAGI (reference sequence). The CDR3 extends over 15 amino acids. This chain uses TRBV6-6 with TRBJ2-2, with unresolved D. This receptor was identified in a human donor in a cohort sampled during active COVID-19. The source material was peripheral blood. Here the CDR3 reads CASSSLSRSTGELFF. The CDR3, as DNA: TGTGCCAGCAGTTCTCTTAGTAGGAGCACCGGGGAGCTGTTTTTT.